This T cell receptor beta chain was recovered during a study of CD8 T cells in ankylosing spondylitis. Regarding the study as a whole: A motif of roughly eight highly homologous TCR beta variants was seen as apparently characteristic of ankylosing spondylitis blood.

Germline-derived CDR1 and CDR2 are SGHDT and YYEEEE. The CDR3 is 14 residues long. V was clipped by 5 bases and J by 10 bases, with 16 bases between them. On this clonotype: Its antigen remains unidentified.

TCRdb passed the 5' RACE reads through MiXCR, listing each CDR3 protein once. The sample lists 750,000 to 850,000 distinct CDR3 sequences, 12% occurring once. The rearrangement links TRBV5-6 to TRBJ1-6; tentatively, D is TRBD1 (6 bases). The receptor was derived from a male donor with ankylosing spondylitis. The sample consisted of blood, either unsorted or a sorted T cell fraction (not recorded which). The CDR3 region is CASSYPGHSSPLHF. Here the CDR3 DNA reads TGTGCCAGCAGTTACCCGGGACATAGCTCACCCCTCCACTTT.